Below are 13 T cell receptor beta chains sequenced from a single sample in a study of cytomegalovirus exposure and HLA in healthy donors. The PCR employed 60 Vbeta primers together with 13 Jbeta primers. Repertoires were generated with immunoSEQ multiplex PCR, while TCRdb's copy carries only in-frame clones and drops some. The data contain 130,000 to 150,000 clones, around 76% of them seen just once; the ten biggest clones take up about 2.5%. Sequencing used PBMCs. These receptors originate from a male donor in good health and CMV-seronegative.

V usage is TRBV9 and J usage is TRBJ2-1; a possible D gene is TRBD2 (5 bases). V was trimmed by 3 bases and J by 9 bases, leaving 10 bases between them. CDR1 is SGDLS and CDR2 is YYNGEE in the germline V gene. The CDR3 spans 12 residues. CDR3 loop: CASSERWGEQFF. The CDR3 DNA is TGTGCCAGCAGCGAGCGGTGGGGTGAGCAGTTCTTC.

The rearrangement joins TRBV29-1 to TRBJ2-1, with a tentative D call TRBD1 (6 bases). Trimming shortened V by 6 bases and J by 6 bases, and 18 bases separated the two germline ends. CDR1 and CDR2 from the germline V gene are SQVTM and ANQGSEA. The CDR3 extends over 14 amino acids. CDR3 sequence: CSVTPGQGLNEQFF. For the CDR3, the DNA is TGCAGCGTGACACCGGGACAAGGCCTCAATGAGCAGTTCTTC.

This chain connects TRBV4-3 to TRBJ2-7; D remains unclear. Trimming cost V 0 bases and J 1 base, with 7 bases left between them. The CDR3 spans 14 residues. Germline V gene lookup returns CDR1 LGHNA and CDR2 YSLEER. The CDR3 reads CASSQDSGSYEQYF. CDR3 coding DNA: TGCGCCAGCAGCCAAGATTCCGGGTCCTACGAGCAGTACTTC.

The chain is built from TRBV29-1 and TRBJ2-7; TRBD1 matches at 10 bases. CDR1 is SQVTM, CDR2 ANQGSEA, per germline. The CDR3 contains 15 residues. V dropped 5 bases and J dropped 5; count of bases not matched to a gene: 12. The CDR3 DNA follows: TGCAGCGTTAATTACCGGGACAGGGGTGTGCACGAGCAGTACTTC. The encoded protein is CSVNYRDRGVHEQYF.

This rearrangement joins TRBV6-5 to TRBJ1-1, with a tentative D call TRBD1 (5 bases). Germline V gene sequence: CDR1 MNHEY, CDR2 SVGAGI. The CDR3 totals 14 residues. V shed 5 bases and J shed 1 base, with 11 bases lying between them. The CDR3 is CASSSDRQNTEAFF. CDR3 nucleotide sequence: TGTGCCAGCAGTAGTGACAGACAGAACACTGAAGCTTTCTTT.

CDR3 residues: CASSQRQLSSYEQYF. In nucleotides, the CDR3 is TGCGCCAGCAGCCAAAGACAGCTGAGCTCCTACGAGCAGTACTTC. The chain carries TRBV4-1 and TRBJ2-7; TRBD1 might be the D (5 bases). CDR1 is MGHRA and CDR2 is YSYEKL in the germline V gene. CDR3 length: 15 amino acids. Trimming took 2 bases from V and 0 from J, leaving 11 bases between them.

This rearrangement joins TRBV7-2 to TRBJ2-5; D might be TRBD1 (6 bases). V was shortened by 5 bases and J by 5 bases, with 30 bases between the two germline ends. The CDR3 is made up of 19 amino acids. Looked up from germline, CDR1 is SGHTA and CDR2 is FQGNSA. Written as DNA, the CDR3 is TGTGCCAGCAGCGGAGCAGGGGTCGGTGGGCAGAGCTTAGGGGAGACCCAGTACTTC. This codes for CASSGAGVGGQSLGETQYF. The whole variable domain, filled in from reference TRBV7-2 and TRBJ2-5, reads GAGVSQSPSNKVTEKGKDVELRCDPISGHTALYWYRQSLGQGLEFLIYFQGNSAPDKSGLPSDRFSAERTGGSVSTLTIQRTQQEDSAVYLCASSGAGVGGQSLGETQYFGPGTRLLVL.

V and J are TRBV30 and TRBJ1-5, with D possibly TRBD1 on 6 matching bases. The CDR3 sequence is 16 residues long. Germline assignment: CDR1 GTSNPN and CDR2 SVGIG (reference sequence). Trimming removed 3 bases from V and 7 bases from J, with 22 bases in between. The CDR3 nucleotides read TGTGCCTGGAGCACCGGACAGACGACGGAAGGGCAGCCCCAGCATTTT. It specifies CAWSTGQTTEGQPQHF.

Comment on this clone: One end of the junction is discordant with germline, which a read error may explain. V and J are TRBV6-5 and TRBJ2-7; the match to TRBD2 covers 12 bases. Germline V lookup: CDR1 MNHEY, CDR2 SVGAGI. The CDR3 runs 16 residues. CDR3 sequence (DNA): TGTGCCCGCAGTTCGACTAGCGGGAGTAGGACCTACGAGCAGTACTTC. Translated: CARSSTSGSRTYEQYF.

Concerning this clone itself: Other DNA sequences from this sample encode an identical CDR3 as well. The rearrangement uses TRBV5-1 and TRBJ1-5; D is unresolved. The V and J ends lost 0 bases and 0 bases respectively, with 7 bases between them. The CDR3 covers 15 residues. Germline assignment: CDR1 SGHRS and CDR2 YFSETQ. In DNA form, the CDR3 reads TGCGCCAGCAGCTTGGGGCAGTATAGCAATCAGCCCCAGCATTTT. Its translation: CASSLGQYSNQPQHF.

The chain links TRBV2 to TRBJ2-1; 8 nucleotides agree with TRBD2. The V gene end was trimmed by 9 bases and the J gene end by 2 bases; junction bases not matched to a gene: 6. The CDR3 has 14 residues. Per germline, CDR1 SNHLY and CDR2 FYNNEI. CDR3 region: CASKTSETYNEQFF. CDR3 bases: TGTGCCAGTAAGACTAGCGAGACCTACAATGAGCAGTTCTTC.

V is TRBV4-1 and J is TRBJ2-7; TRBD2 matches 9 bases. CDR3 length: 15 amino acids. Germline assignment: CDR1 MGHRA and CDR2 YSYEKL. The V and J ends lost 6 bases and 4 bases, in that order; junction bases with no gene match: 10. The CDR3 DNA reads as TGCGCCAGCAGAAACCCGTTTAGCGGGAGATACGAGCAGTACTTC. This codes for CASRNPFSGRYEQYF.

The chain links TRBV13 to TRBJ2-3; D is possibly TRBD2 (5 bases). From germline, CDR1 is PRHDT and CDR2 FYEKMQ (reference sequence). The CDR3 consists of 16 residues. Between the trimmed V and J ends, which lost 5 bases and 3 bases, there was a span of 18 bases. In nucleotides, the CDR3 is TGTGCCAGCAGCGGTAGCGACGGTCTCTTAACAGATACGCAGTATTTT. It encodes CASSGSDGLLTDTQYF. The whole variable domain, filled in from reference TRBV13 and TRBJ2-3, reads AAGVIQSPRHLIKEKRETATLKCYPIPRHDTVYWYQQGPGQDPQFLISFYEKMQSDKGSIPDRFSAQQFSDYHSELNMSSLELGDSALYFCASSGSDGLLTDTQYFGPGTRLTVL.